The rows below give T cell receptor beta chains drawn from one sample of a study of cytomegalovirus exposure and HLA in healthy donors. Produced via immunoSEQ multiplex PCR; TCRdb's table is partial and in-frame only. In the table there are 200,000 to 250,000 clones, over 70% of which are singletons. Specimen: PBMCs. All receptors come from a woman aged 60-75 years in good health and CMV-seropositive. CDR3s include the opening cysteine and the closing phenylalanine or tryptophan. The order of the fields is clone size, V gene, J gene, D gene, CDR3 DNA, CDR3 protein. D genes are given only for firm matches. The size field is filled for only some rows; it gives once, few, many or a size class.

clone size: .; V gene: TRBV10-2; J gene: TRBJ2-5; D gene: .; CDR3 DNA: TGCGCCAACCGGGGGAGAGGGCAGGGGACCCAGTACTTC; CDR3 protein: CANRGRGQGTQYF
clone size: .; V gene: TRBV4-3; J gene: TRBJ1-2; D gene: .; CDR3 DNA: TGCGCCAGCAGCCAAGATTACTTAGCTAACTATGGCTACACCTTC; CDR3 protein: CASSQDYLANYGYTF
clone size: .; V gene: TRBV4-3; J gene: TRBJ1-6; D gene: TRBD1; CDR3 DNA: TGCGCCAGCAGCCAAGAGACGGGACAGGGAGGTTCACCCCTCCACTTT; CDR3 protein: CASSQETGQGGSPLHF
clone size: .; V gene: TRBV7-9; J gene: TRBJ1-2; D gene: .; CDR3 DNA: TGTGCCAGCAGCTTAGCGCGGAGGGGCATGGGATCTAACTATGGCTACACCTTC; CDR3 protein: CASSLARRGMGSNYGYTF
clone size: .; V gene: TRBV9; J gene: TRBJ2-1; D gene: .; CDR3 DNA: TGTGCCAGCAGCTCCCGTAATGAGCAGTTCTTC; CDR3 protein: CASSSRNEQFF
clone size: .; V gene: TRBV9; J gene: TRBJ2-3; D gene: TRBD2; CDR3 DNA: TGTGCCAGCAGCGTTACTAGCGGGAGTACAGATACGCAGTATTTT; CDR3 protein: CASSVTSGSTDTQYF
clone size: .; V gene: TRBV5-1; J gene: TRBJ1-3; D gene: .; CDR3 DNA: TGCGCCAGCAGCCTCTCGGGGGGGGCTGGAAACACCATATATTTT; CDR3 protein: CASSLSGGAGNTIYF
clone size: .; V gene: TRBV18; J gene: TRBJ2-1; D gene: .; CDR3 DNA: TGTGCCAGCTCACCTAGCACCGTTAATGAGCAGTTCTTC; CDR3 protein: CASSPSTVNEQFF
clone size: .; V gene: TRBV18; J gene: TRBJ1-4; D gene: .; CDR3 DNA: TGTGCCAGCTCTCTGGACAGCCGTAATGAAAAACTGTTTTTT; CDR3 protein: CASSLDSRNEKLFF
clone size: .; V gene: TRBV30; J gene: TRBJ1-3; D gene: .; CDR3 DNA: TGTGCCTGGAGTGTATTCAGGGGATCTGGAAACACCATATATTTT; CDR3 protein: CAWSVFRGSGNTIYF
clone size: .; V gene: TRBV19; J gene: TRBJ2-7; D gene: .; CDR3 DNA: TGTGCCACCAAGGATGCAGGGGATTTCTACGAGCAGTACTTC; CDR3 protein: CATKDAGDFYEQYF
clone size: .; V gene: TRBV25-1; J gene: TRBJ1-1; D gene: .; CDR3 DNA: TGTGCCAGCAGCCGTAACACTGAAGCTTTCTTT; CDR3 protein: CASSRNTEAFF
clone size: .; V gene: TRBV5-4; J gene: TRBJ2-3; D gene: TRBD2; CDR3 DNA: TGTGCCAGCAGCTTGCGAGGGAGGGTTCGCACAGATACGCAGTATTTT; CDR3 protein: CASSLRGRVRTDTQYF
clone size: .; V gene: TRBV27; J gene: TRBJ2-7; D gene: .; CDR3 DNA: TGTGCCAGCAGTTTATTAGGGGCCTACGAGCAGTACTTC; CDR3 protein: CASSLLGAYEQYF
clone size: .; V gene: TRBV4-2; J gene: TRBJ2-1; D gene: TRBD2; CDR3 DNA: TGTGCCAGCAGCCAAGCGGTTAGCGGGGGCTACAATGAGCAGTTCTTC; CDR3 protein: CASSQAVSGGYNEQFF
clone size: few; V gene: TRBV6-5; J gene: TRBJ1-1; D gene: .; CDR3 DNA: TGTGCCAGCAGTTACGTTCCAGGGATGAACACTGAAGCTTTCTTT; CDR3 protein: CASSYVPGMNTEAFF
clone size: .; V gene: TRBV7-2; J gene: TRBJ1-5; D gene: .; CDR3 DNA: TGTGCCAGCAGCACGGGACAAAACAATCAGCCCCAGCATTTT; CDR3 protein: CASSTGQNNQPQHF
clone size: .; V gene: TRBV20-1; J gene: TRBJ2-1; D gene: TRBD2; CDR3 DNA: TGCAGTGCTAGTCGGGGGGGGCAGTTCTTC; CDR3 protein: CSASRGGQFF
clone size: .; V gene: TRBV20-1; J gene: TRBJ2-7; D gene: TRBD1; CDR3 DNA: TGCAGTTGGACAGGGGCCTACGAGCAGTACTTC; CDR3 protein: CSWTGAYEQYF
clone size: .; V gene: TRBV7-8; J gene: TRBJ1-3; D gene: TRBD1; CDR3 DNA: TGTGCCAGCAGCTTAAGATTACAGGGGCTACTAAACACCATATATTTT; CDR3 protein: CASSLRLQGLLNTIYF
clone size: .; V gene: TRBV19; J gene: TRBJ2-1; D gene: .; CDR3 DNA: TGTGCCAGCCACCAGGGGAACAGGGCAGGTAATGAGCAGTTCTTC; CDR3 protein: CASHQGNRAGNEQFF
clone size: .; V gene: TRBV30; J gene: TRBJ1-6; D gene: TRBD1; CDR3 DNA: TGTGCCTGGAAGAGGACAGGGACCTATAATTCACCCCTCCACTTT; CDR3 protein: CAWKRTGTYNSPLHF
clone size: once; V gene: TRBV7-2; J gene: TRBJ1-2; D gene: TRBD1; CDR3 DNA: TGTGCCAGCAGCCAAACAGGGGTCGGTTACACCTTC; CDR3 protein: CASSQTGVGYTF
clone size: .; V gene: TRBV6-1; J gene: TRBJ2-3; D gene: TRBD2; CDR3 DNA: TGTGCCAGCAGTGAAGGTTCTAGCGGATACACAGATACGCAGTATTTT; CDR3 protein: CASSEGSSGYTDTQYF
clone size: .; V gene: TRBV4-2; J gene: TRBJ1-2; D gene: .; CDR3 DNA: TGTGCCAGCAGCGAAGCTGTGAGGGGCTACACCTTC; CDR3 protein: CASSEAVRGYTF
clone size: .; V gene: TRBV27; J gene: TRBJ2-1; D gene: .; CDR3 DNA: TGTGCCAGCACCTTCGGGGATTCCTACAATGAGCAGTTCTTC; CDR3 protein: CASTFGDSYNEQFF
clone size: .; V gene: TRBV7-9; J gene: TRBJ2-5; D gene: .; CDR3 DNA: TGTGCCAGCAGCTCCCAGGGGAACCAAGAGACCCAGTACTTC; CDR3 protein: CASSSQGNQETQYF
clone size: .; V gene: TRBV30; J gene: TRBJ1-2; D gene: .; CDR3 DNA: TGTGCCTGGGGGGGGGTAGGGGTTAACTATGGCTACACCTTC; CDR3 protein: CAWGGVGVNYGYTF
clone size: few; V gene: TRBV19; J gene: TRBJ2-7; D gene: .; CDR3 DNA: TGTGCCAGTAGTATTCTGCCAGGGGAGTACGAGCAGTACTTC; CDR3 protein: CASSILPGEYEQYF
clone size: few; V gene: TRBV19; J gene: TRBJ1-6; D gene: .; CDR3 DNA: TGTGCCAGTAGTATAGTGGCCAGGGGCAGTTCACCCCTCCACTTT; CDR3 protein: CASSIVARGSSPLHF
clone size: .; V gene: TRBV27; J gene: TRBJ2-5; D gene: .; CDR3 DNA: TGTGCCAGCAAGGTCGGCGGGACCCAGTACTTC; CDR3 protein: CASKVGGTQYF
clone size: .; V gene: TRBV6-4; J gene: TRBJ2-4; D gene: TRBD1; CDR3 DNA: TGTGCGACAGGGACAGGGGGAAACATTCAGTACTTC; CDR3 protein: CATGTGGNIQYF
clone size: .; V gene: TRBV18; J gene: TRBJ2-7; D gene: TRBD1; CDR3 DNA: TGTGCCAGCTCACCAGGGACAGGGAGCTCCTACGAGCAGTACTTC; CDR3 protein: CASSPGTGSSYEQYF
clone size: .; V gene: TRBV7-3; J gene: TRBJ2-3; D gene: TRBD1; CDR3 DNA: TGTGCCAGCAGCCTACAGGGGATGGGCACAGATACGCAGTATTTT; CDR3 protein: CASSLQGMGTDTQYF
clone size: .; V gene: TRBV5-6; J gene: TRBJ2-3; D gene: TRBD2; CDR3 DNA: TGTGCCAGCAGCTTGGTGGGGGGTCGACTAGCGGGTAGCACAGATACGCAGTATTTT; CDR3 protein: CASSLVGGRLAGSTDTQYF
clone size: once; V gene: TRBV29-1; J gene: TRBJ2-7; D gene: .; CDR3 DNA: TGCAGCGCCTCTCCCGGGACTTACAGCTCCTACGAGCAGTACTTC; CDR3 protein: CSASPGTYSSYEQYF
clone size: few; V gene: TRBV11-2; J gene: TRBJ1-4; D gene: .; CDR3 DNA: TGTGCCAGCAGCTTAGCTCGGGTTGGGGCCGGTAATGAAAAACTGTTTTTT; CDR3 protein: CASSLARVGAGNEKLFF
clone size: .; V gene: TRBV5-6; J gene: TRBJ2-1; D gene: TRBD2; CDR3 DNA: TGTGCCAGCAGCTTCGGACTAGCGGGAGATCAAGAGCAGTTCTTC; CDR3 protein: CASSFGLAGDQEQFF
clone size: few; V gene: TRBV29-1; J gene: TRBJ2-4; D gene: TRBD2; CDR3 DNA: TGCAGCGTTGGAAGCGGGGGCGGAGACATTCAGTACTTC; CDR3 protein: CSVGSGGGDIQYF
clone size: .; V gene: TRBV5-1; J gene: TRBJ2-3; D gene: TRBD1; CDR3 DNA: TGCGCCAGCAGCCCCGAGGGACAGCTCCCCGATACGCAGTATTTT; CDR3 protein: CASSPEGQLPDTQYF
clone size: .; V gene: TRBV25-1; J gene: TRBJ1-1; D gene: .; CDR3 DNA: TGTGCCGGCAGTATACAGGGCGGGAACACTGAAGCTTTCTTT; CDR3 protein: CAGSIQGGNTEAFF
clone size: .; V gene: TRBV4-2; J gene: TRBJ1-1; D gene: TRBD1; CDR3 DNA: TGTGCCAGCAGCCAAGATATCGGCAGGGGGCGAGCTGAAGCTTTCTTT; CDR3 protein: CASSQDIGRGRAEAFF
clone size: .; V gene: TRBV5-1; J gene: TRBJ2-2; D gene: TRBD1; CDR3 DNA: TGCGCCAGCAGCGGGGGACAGGGGGCGATGGGGGAGCTGTTTTTT; CDR3 protein: CASSGGQGAMGELFF
clone size: .; V gene: TRBV6-6; J gene: TRBJ1-2; D gene: TRBD1; CDR3 DNA: TGTGCCAGCAGTTACAAGGACAGGAGCTATGGCTACACCTTC; CDR3 protein: CASSYKDRSYGYTF
clone size: .; V gene: TRBV5-1; J gene: TRBJ2-3; D gene: TRBD1; CDR3 DNA: TGCGCCAGCAGCGCCGGACAGGGGTGGACAGATACGCAGTATTTT; CDR3 protein: CASSAGQGWTDTQYF